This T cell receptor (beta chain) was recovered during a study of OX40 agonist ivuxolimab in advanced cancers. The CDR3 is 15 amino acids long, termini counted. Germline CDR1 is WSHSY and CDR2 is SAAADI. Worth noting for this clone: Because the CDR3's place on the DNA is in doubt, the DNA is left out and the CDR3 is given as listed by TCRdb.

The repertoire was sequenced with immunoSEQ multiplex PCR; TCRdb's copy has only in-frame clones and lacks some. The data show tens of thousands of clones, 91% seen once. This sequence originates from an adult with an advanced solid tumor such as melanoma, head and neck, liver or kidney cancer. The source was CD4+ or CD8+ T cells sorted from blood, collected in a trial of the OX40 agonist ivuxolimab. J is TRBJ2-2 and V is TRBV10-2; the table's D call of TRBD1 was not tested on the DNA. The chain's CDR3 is CASILGQGATGELFF.